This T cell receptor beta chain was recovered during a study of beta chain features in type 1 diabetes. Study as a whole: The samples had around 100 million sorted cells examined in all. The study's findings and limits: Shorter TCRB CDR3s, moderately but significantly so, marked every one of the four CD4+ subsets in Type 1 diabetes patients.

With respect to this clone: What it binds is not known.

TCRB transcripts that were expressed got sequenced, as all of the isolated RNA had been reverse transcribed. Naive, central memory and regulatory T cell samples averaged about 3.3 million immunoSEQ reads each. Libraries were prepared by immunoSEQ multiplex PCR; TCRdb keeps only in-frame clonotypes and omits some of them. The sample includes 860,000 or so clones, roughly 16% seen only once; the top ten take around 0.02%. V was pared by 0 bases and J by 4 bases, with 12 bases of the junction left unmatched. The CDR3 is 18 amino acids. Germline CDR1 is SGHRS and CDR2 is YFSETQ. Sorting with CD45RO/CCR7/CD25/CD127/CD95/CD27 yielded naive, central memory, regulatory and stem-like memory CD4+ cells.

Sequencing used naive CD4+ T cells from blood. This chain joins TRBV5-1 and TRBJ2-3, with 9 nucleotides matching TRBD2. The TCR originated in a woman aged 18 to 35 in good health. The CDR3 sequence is CASSLARAAGGPADTQYF. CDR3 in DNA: TGCGCCAGCAGCTTGGCCAGGGCGGCGGGAGGGCCCGCAGATACGCAGTATTTT.